The source of this T cell receptor beta chain is a study of blood T cell repertoires in COVID-19. Study as a whole: Sites in the United States, Italy and Spain provided acute and convalescent COVID-19 samples. Sources were T cells, B-cell-depleted T cells, or PBMCs; the material itself was cDNA or gDNA.

Methods used by the authors: Estimated nucleated cell counts came from reference gene primer amplification. Libraries were prepared by immunoSEQ multiplex PCR; TCRdb keeps only in-frame clonotypes and omits some of them. From that table come the V and J calls and clone size; the DNA was used to work out D and trimming. Found here are hundreds of thousands of clones, roughly 81% of them singletons; the top ten hold 7.5%. Enrolled during active infection, Seattle patients were then followed longitudinally. The CDR3 runs 17 residues. Germline V CDR1 and CDR2: SGHRS, YFSETQ. The J segment lost 4 bases and the V segment lost 3 bases, leaving 16 bases of the junction unmatched.

The chain combines TRBV5-1 with TRBJ2-7, with TRBD2 identical over 7 bases. This clonotype originated in a woman of 80 years or more with COVID-19, enrolled during active disease. The sequenced sample consisted of peripheral blood. The CDR3 DNA sequence: TGCGCCAGCAGCTCCCTCGGGGAGGGTCACCAGGGATACGAGCAGTACTTC. Protein sequence: CASSSLGEGHQGYEQYF.